What follows are 9 T cell receptor beta chains derived from one specimen sequenced in a study of T-cell memory formation after mild COVID-19. One entry per CDR3 protein results from TCRdb running MiXCR on the 5' RACE reads. The sample holds about 560,000 distinct CDR3 sequences, under 20% seen once. The sample consisted of PBMCs or a T cell subset sorted from them (not recorded which). The receptors originated from an adult woman who had mild COVID-19 (a few samples of this study predate the infection). Cell type and time point are not known.

The chain couples TRBV19 to TRBJ1-1; no clear D. Germline V CDR1 and CDR2: LNHDA, SQIVND (reference sequence). The CDR3 is made up of 12 amino acids. V was trimmed by 7 bases and J by 5 bases, leaving 11 bases between them. CDR3: CASNQVGTEAFF. The CDR3 DNA reads as TGTGCCAGTAATCAGGTAGGGACTGAAGCTTTCTTT.

This clonotype was detected a few times. The rearrangement uses TRBV30 and TRBJ2-4, with unresolved D. Germline lookup yields CDR1 GTSNPN and CDR2 SVGIG (reference sequence). This CDR3 spans 12 amino acids. Trimming removed 7 bases from V and 0 bases from J, with 7 bases in between. The CDR3 region is CAFDLAKNIQYF. In nucleotides, the CDR3 is TGTGCCTTTGACTTAGCCAAAAACATTCAGTACTTC.

This clonotype has more than one count but fewer than ten. The chain has TRBV6-2 or TRBV6-3 and TRBJ2-1; TRBD2 matches 8 bases. J was trimmed by 10 bases and V by 10 bases; bases with no gene match: 12. This CDR3 region has 13 residues. Germline V gene sequence: CDR1 MNHEY, CDR2 SVGEGT. CDR3 nucleotides: TGTGCCACAGGCACTAGCGGACCTTGGGAGCAGTTCTTC. This encodes CATGTSGPWEQFF.

This clonotype was picked up a small number of times. The J gene is TRBJ2-7, the V gene TRBV15; D is uncertain. The V gene lost 4 bases and the J gene lost 0 bases, with 10 bases spanning the gap. There are 14 residues in the CDR3. Germline CDR1 is LNHNV and CDR2 is YYDKDF (reference sequence). The DNA of the CDR3 is TGTGCCACCAGCATGGGAACCTTCTCCTACGAGCAGTACTTC. Translated: CATSMGTFSYEQYF.

The rearrangement links TRBV20-1 to TRBJ2-7, with TRBD2 matching over 9 bases. Germline V gives CDR1 DFQATT, CDR2 SNEGSKA (reference sequence). CDR3 length: 16 residues. J was trimmed by 4 bases and V by 3 bases; bases with no gene match: 13. The CDR3 nucleotides read TGCAGTGCTAGGAAGACTTTCCTGACTAGCGGATACGAGCAGTACTTC. Translated, it gives CSARKTFLTSGYEQYF.

This clonotype appeared a few times. This sequence joins TRBV27 and TRBJ1-3; no definite D call. The germline V gene encodes CDR1 MNHEY and CDR2 SMNVEV (reference sequence). The CDR3 extends over 13 amino acids. The V end lost 5 bases, the J end lost 2 bases, and 7 bases lay between the germline ends. CDR3 coding DNA: TGTGCCAGCAGTATGAATCCTGGAAACACCATATATTTT. Encoded protein: CASSMNPGNTIYF.

V gene TRBV7-2 combines with J gene TRBJ2-3; D not certain. The CDR3 extends over 13 amino acids. From germline, CDR1 is SGHTA and CDR2 FQGNSA. Trimming pared 2 bases from V and 14 bases from J, leaving 17 bases between. In DNA form, the CDR3 reads TGTGCCAGCAGCTTACTCTTTGCTCTCTCCGGGTATTTT. Amino acid sequence: CASSLLFALSGYF.

The J gene is TRBJ2-7, the V gene TRBV10-3, with 8 bases lining up with TRBD2. CDR1 is ENHRY and CDR2 is SYGVKD in the germline V gene. CDR3 length: 13 amino acids. The J segment lost 1 base and the V segment lost 6 bases, leaving 2 bases of the junction unmatched. The CDR3 sequence: CAIRGLESYEQYF. CDR3 coding DNA: TGTGCCATCAGGGGACTAGAGTCCTACGAGCAGTACTTC.

DNA of the CDR3: TGCAGCGTTGAATCTGGACACACCGGGGAGCTGTTTTTT. Amino acid sequence: CSVESGHTGELFF. The V call is TRBV29-1, the J call TRBJ2-2; D is unclear. V was trimmed by 2 bases and J by 3 bases, leaving 7 bases between them. The CDR3 extends over 13 amino acids. The germline V gene encodes CDR1 SQVTM and CDR2 ANQGSEA.